This TCR beta chain was profiled in a study of CD8 T cells in ankylosing spondylitis. Study-level points and caveats: Certain motif variants had earlier appeared in reactive arthritis synovial fluid and blood. Ankylosing spondylitis blood appeared to carry a characteristic TCR beta motif of 7 or 8 highly homologous variants. Disease-associated clones were reportedly significantly overrepresented in matched ankylosing spondylitis synovial fluid.

Library preparation for TCR beta used quantitative 5'-RACE with molecular barcodes. Each CDR3 protein is one row after TCRdb ran MiXCR on the 5' RACE reads. The table shows 700,000 or so distinct CDR3 sequences, with around 20% occurring only once. About this clonotype: The antigen is unknown.

The CDR3 consists of 14 residues. Germline CDR1 is SNHLY and CDR2 is FYNNEI. J was trimmed by 4 bases and V by 10 bases; bases with no gene match: 5. The receptor was derived from a male donor with ankylosing spondylitis. J is TRBJ2-1 and V is TRBV2; 12 nucleotides line up with TRBD2. The specimen was blood, either unsorted or a sorted T cell fraction (not recorded which). This CDR3 is CATRLAGEYNEQFF. The CDR3 region has the DNA TGTGCCACCAGACTAGCGGGAGAGTACAATGAGCAGTTCTTC.